Presented here are 9 T cell receptor beta chains from one specimen sequenced in a study of PD-1 blockade in classical Hodgkin lymphoma. Only in-frame clones appear in the TCRdb table, and some are missing; sequencing was by immunoSEQ multiplex PCR. The data show tens of thousands of clones, nearly 90% seen once. Sample time point: cycle 4 day 1 (C4D1), after 5 to 7 weeks of nivolumab. Following autologous stem cell transplantation, relapse occurred in every patient, and exposure to brentuximab vedotin varied. The sequencing used peripheral blood mononuclear cells (PBMCs), collected before the fourth cycle of nivolumab. The receptors stem from a human donor with classical Hodgkin lymphoma.

The rearrangement joins TRBV2 to TRBJ1-2, with 7 nucleotides matching TRBD1. With 4 bases clipped from V and 3 bases from J, the junction kept 8 bases outside the gene matches. Germline CDR1 is SNHLY and CDR2 is FYNNEI. This CDR3 comprises 15 residues. In DNA form, the CDR3 reads TGTGCCAGCAGTGTACCACAGGGGTCGGACTATGGCTACACCTTC. It is translated as CASSVPQGSDYGYTF.

The chain couples TRBV19 to TRBJ2-1, with D possibly called TRBD1 or TRBD2 (5 bases each). The V gene's germline CDR1 is LNHDA and CDR2 SQIVND (reference sequence). V lost 7 bases, J lost 4 bases, and 20 bases lay in between. CDR3 length equals 16 residues. CDR3 sequence reads: CASNPGTKPSYNEQFF. In DNA form, the CDR3 reads TGTGCCAGTAACCCCGGGACCAAACCTTCGTACAATGAGCAGTTCTTC.

The rearrangement links TRBV6-1 to TRBJ1-1; the D is unclear. V was clipped by 3 bases and J by 9 bases, with 17 bases between them. The CDR3 consists of 14 residues. Germline assignment: CDR1 MNHNS and CDR2 SASEGT. The CDR3 DNA sequence: TGTGCCAGCAGTGACCTCAGAGTCGTGGGCCAAGCTTTCTTT. Protein: CASSDLRVVGQAFF.

This clone was seen a single time. The chain links TRBV10-1 to TRBJ2-5, with a weak D call TRBD2 (5 bases). The length of the CDR3 is 15 residues. Trimming removed 3 bases from V and 5 bases from J, with 16 bases in between. Germline V gene data show CDR1 as WNHNN and CDR2 as SYGVQD (reference sequence). CDR3 nucleotides: TGCGCCAGCAGTGAATCTAGCCTCAACGGGGAGACCCAGTACTTC. Protein: CASSESSLNGETQYF.

The genes are TRBV7-6 and TRBJ2-2; D remains ambiguous. Germline CDR1 and CDR2: SGHVS and FNYEAQ. This CDR3 is built from 14 residues. V was trimmed by 3 bases and J by 1 base, leaving 6 bases between them. CDR3 amino acids: CASSLTENTGELFF. In DNA form, the CDR3 reads TGTGCCAGCAGCTTGACGGAGAACACCGGGGAGCTGTTTTTT.

In this sample, this clone turned up a few times. The chain couples TRBV2 to TRBJ2-1; a weak D match, TRBD2 (7 bases). The CDR3 has 14 residues. V gave up 6 bases and J gave up 4 bases, with 13 bases separating them. Germline V gives CDR1 SNHLY, CDR2 FYNNEI. The CDR3 sequence: CASRGGGIYNEQFF. CDR3 in DNA: TGTGCCAGCAGAGGGGGGGGGATATACAATGAGCAGTTCTTC.

The chain recombines TRBV5-1 with TRBJ1-5; D ambiguous. This CDR3 has 15 amino acids. CDR1 SGHRS and CDR2 YFSETQ come from the germline V gene. V was pared by 0 bases and J by 2 bases, with 9 bases between. The CDR3 reads CASSLAGSRNQPQHF. As DNA, the CDR3 is TGCGCCAGCAGCTTGGCCGGCAGCCGCAATCAGCCCCAGCATTTT.

This chain joins TRBV19 and TRBJ2-2; 8 bases line up with TRBD1. In germline, CDR1 is LNHDA, CDR2 SQIVND (reference sequence). V was pared by 4 bases and J by 1 base, with 2 bases of the junction left unmatched. CDR3 length: 15 residues. For the CDR3, the DNA is TGTGCCAGTAGTACAGGGACAGGGAACACCGGGGAGCTGTTTTTT. It encodes CASSTGTGNTGELFF.

The chain carries TRBV5-1 and TRBJ2-5, with unresolved D. V was cut by 3 bases and J by 5 bases, with 11 bases left in between. This CDR3 region has 13 residues. The germline CDR1 and CDR2 sequences are SGHRS and YFSETQ. CDR3 amino acids: CASSSLGGETQYF. DNA of the CDR3: TGCGCCAGCAGCTCCCTCGGTGGTGAGACCCAGTACTTC.